This paragraph reports one TCR beta chain. The sample is drawn from a study of PD-L1 blockade in urothelial cancer. Clones were read by immunoSEQ multiplex PCR, and TCRdb kept only the in-frame ones, dropping some. This sample has roughly 91,000 clones, with under 90% found just once. The time point denotes: pretreatment peripheral blood. V gave up 0 bases and J gave up 6 bases, with 18 bases separating them. Germline CDR1 is SGDLS and CDR2 is YYNGEE. This CDR3 spans 16 amino acids. Sequenced here: PBMCs, sampled around atezolizumab (anti-PD-L1) treatment. This clonotype was sampled from a man aged 55-75 years with urothelial cancer. The chain is built from TRBV9 and TRBJ1-1; D is perhaps TRBD1 (5 bases). The CDR3 DNA reads TGTGCCAGCAGCGTAGAGGGCGCAGGGTTTAATGCTGAAGCTTTCTTT. Translation: CASSVEGAGFNAEAFF. Full variable domain (missing parts from reference TRBV9 and TRBJ1-1): DSGVTQTPKHLITATGQRVTLRCSPRSGDLSVYWYQQSLDQGLQFLIQYYNGEERAKGNILERFSAQQFPDLHSELNLSSLELGDSALYFCASSVEGAGFNAEAFFGQGTRLTVV.